Below, 7 T cell receptor beta chains from the same sample are listed, as sequenced in a study of cytotoxic CD8 clonotypes in ibrutinib-treated CLL. The method was immunoSEQ multiplex PCR; TCRdb's version includes in-frame clones alone and lacks a portion of them. The sample consists of 65,000 to 85,000 clones, less than 90% of them appearing once. Here the sequenced sample was PBMCs, taken after 24 months of ibrutinib treatment. These receptors were collected from a human donor with chronic lymphocytic leukemia.

V and J are TRBV11-2 and TRBJ2-1; D may be TRBD2 (6 bases). CDR1 and CDR2 (germline): SGHAT, FQNNGV. The CDR3 contains 14 residues. V lost 4 bases to trimming and J lost 7 bases, with 14 bases between them. The CDR3 DNA sequence: TGTGCCAGCAGCTCCATCGCGGGGTGGAATGAGCAGTTCTTC. Its translation is CASSSIAGWNEQFF.

This clone was seen a single time. Other DNA sequences in the sample encode the same CDR3. The chain is built from TRBV5-4 and TRBJ2-1; 12 nucleotides match TRBD2. The CDR3 is 15 residues long. After removal of 4 bases from V and 4 bases from J, the junction contained 3 bases not matched to a gene. Germline assignment: CDR1 SGHNT and CDR2 YYREEE (reference sequence). The CDR3 region has the DNA TGTGCCAGCAGCCTAGCGGGAGGGACATACAATGAGCAGTTCTTC. Protein product: CASSLAGGTYNEQFF.

The chain employs TRBV28 and TRBJ2-7, with 8 positions matching TRBD2. The CDR3 totals 14 residues. Per germline, CDR1 MDHEN and CDR2 SYDVKM. With V trimmed by 6 bases and J by 3 bases, 7 bases remained unmatched. CDR3 in amino acids: CASRLPGTSYEQYF. CDR3 sequence (DNA): TGTGCCAGCAGACTTCCCGGGACTAGCTACGAGCAGTACTTC.

The chain carries TRBV7-3 and TRBJ2-3, with 13 bases matching TRBD2. This CDR3 has 18 amino acids. CDR1 is SGHTA, CDR2 FQGTGA, per germline. The V and J ends lost 2 bases and 0 bases, in that order; junction bases with no gene match: 5. CDR3 nucleotide sequence: TGTGCCAGCAGCTTAGGACTAGCGGGAGCAACTAGCACAGATACGCAGTATTTT. This gives the protein CASSLGLAGATSTDTQYF.

The genes are TRBV30 and TRBJ1-6; no definite D call. CDR3 length equals 17 residues. CDR1 is GTSNPN, CDR2 SVGIG, per germline (reference sequence). V lost 3 bases to trimming and J lost 6 bases, with 21 bases between them. As DNA, the CDR3 is TGTGCCTGGAGCGCTCGCCAGAGTCCTTCGGGTAATTCACCCCTCCACTTT. Translating it yields CAWSARQSPSGNSPLHF. Looking up the rest from reference TRBV30 and TRBJ1-6 gives the full variable domain: SQTIHQWPATLVQPVGSPLSLECTVEGTSNPNLYWYRQAAGRGLQLLFYSVGIGQISSEVPQNLSASRPQDRQFILSSKKLLLSDSGFYLCAWSARQSPSGNSPLHFGNGTRLTVT.

The CDR3 DNA sequence: TGTGCAAGTCGCGAATGGGGGGCAGCAACGAACACCGGGGAGCTGTTTTTT. Translated: CASREWGAATNTGELFF. The genes are TRBV12-2 and TRBJ2-2. TRBV12-2 is assigned pseudogene status. The CDR3 runs 17 residues.

The chain employs TRBV28 and TRBJ2-6, with no clear D. CDR3 size: 14 residues. The germline gives CDR1 MDHEN, CDR2 SYDVKM. V lost 4 bases, J lost 0 bases, and 4 bases lay in between. This chain's CDR3 is CASSSTSGANVLTF. CDR3 bases: TGTGCCAGCAGTTCAACCTCTGGGGCCAACGTCCTGACTTTC.